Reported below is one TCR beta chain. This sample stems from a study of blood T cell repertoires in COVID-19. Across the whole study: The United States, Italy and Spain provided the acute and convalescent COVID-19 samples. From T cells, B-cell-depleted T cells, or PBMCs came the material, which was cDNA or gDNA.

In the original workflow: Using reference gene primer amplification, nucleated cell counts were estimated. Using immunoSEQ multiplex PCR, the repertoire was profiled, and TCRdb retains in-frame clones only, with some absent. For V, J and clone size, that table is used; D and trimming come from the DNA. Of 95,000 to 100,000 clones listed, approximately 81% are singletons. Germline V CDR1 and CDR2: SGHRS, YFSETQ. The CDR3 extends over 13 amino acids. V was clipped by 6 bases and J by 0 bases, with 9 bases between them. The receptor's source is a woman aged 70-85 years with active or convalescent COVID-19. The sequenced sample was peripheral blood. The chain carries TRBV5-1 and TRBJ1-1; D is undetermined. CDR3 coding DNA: TGCGCCAGCAAAAGAGATTTGAACACTGAAGCTTTCTTT. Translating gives CASKRDLNTEAFF.